This TCR beta chain was captured in a study of CD4+ T cells in melanoma. Some clones are missing from TCRdb's copy, which holds only in-frame ones; the method was immunoSEQ multiplex PCR. This sample has around 100,000 clones, with 80% to 95% found just once. CDR3 length: 14 amino acids. CDR1 and CDR2 (germline): SGDLS, YYNGEE. Trimming stripped 4 bases from V and 3 bases from J, with 13 bases between. The material sequenced was peripheral blood. This chain links TRBV9 with TRBJ1-2; D uncertain. The sequence was obtained from a human donor with melanoma. The CDR3 protein is CASSPGERYYGYTF. The CDR3 DNA is TGTGCCAGCAGCCCCGGGGAGCGCTACTATGGCTACACCTTC.